The sample holds a few counts of the clone carrying this TCR beta chain. Its antigen is unidentified. CDR3 size: 14 residues. Germline V gene sequence: CDR1 GTSNPN, CDR2 SVGIG (reference sequence). V dropped 3 bases and J dropped 0 bases, with 12 bases sitting between them. Every TCR beta cDNA library bore unique molecular identifiers. TCRdb reprocessed the PCR reads via MiXCR and lists one record per CDR3 protein. The sample has 750,000 to 950,000 distinct CDR3 sequences, approximately 53% seen once; the top ten hold around 4.5%. These data come from a study of post-analysis software for immune sequencing data. Study-wide results and limits: F measure clustering grouped samples strongly by preparation batch. A few TRBV segments were significantly more frequent in patients than in controls. TRBV5-6, TRBV5-1 and TRBV20-1 were among these segments.

Source material: blood. The source is a girl aged 10-17 years with multiple sclerosis. The genes are TRBV30 and TRBJ2-7; D is tentatively TRBD1 or TRBD2 (5 bases each). CDR3 protein: CAWSRWDGSYEQYF. Written as DNA, the CDR3 is TGTGCCTGGAGCCGCTGGGACGGCTCCTACGAGCAGTACTTC.